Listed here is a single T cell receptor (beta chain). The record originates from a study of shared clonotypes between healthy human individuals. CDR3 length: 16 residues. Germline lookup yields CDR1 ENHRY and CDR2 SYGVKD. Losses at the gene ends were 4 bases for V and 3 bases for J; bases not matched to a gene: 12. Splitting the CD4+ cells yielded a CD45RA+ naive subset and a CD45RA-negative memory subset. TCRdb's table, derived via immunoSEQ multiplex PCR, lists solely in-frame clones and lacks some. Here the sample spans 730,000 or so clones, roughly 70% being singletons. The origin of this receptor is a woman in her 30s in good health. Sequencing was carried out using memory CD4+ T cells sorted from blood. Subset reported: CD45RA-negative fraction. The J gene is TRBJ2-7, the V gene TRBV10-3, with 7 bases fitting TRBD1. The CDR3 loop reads CAISARGGQAGYEQYF. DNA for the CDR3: TGTGCCATCAGTGCTAGGGGCGGACAGGCCGGCTACGAGCAGTACTTC.